This is a list of T cell receptor beta chains from one sample in a study of T cell repertoires in cytomegalovirus infection. TCRdb redid the calling of the reads with MiXCR, one entry per CDR3 protein. This table has 200,000 to 250,000 distinct CDR3 sequences, roughly two fifths appearing once. These receptors are not linked to any known antigen. Material: CD8+ T cells from cultured PBMCs, obtained from culture after CMV antigen stimulation. Receptors originate from a human donor in good health (CMV status not recorded). Some clones in this sample may be carry-over from other donors' samples. Both conserved end residues are part of each CDR3. The order of the fields is J gene, clone size, D gene, V gene, CDR3 DNA, CDR3 protein. The D gene is left open where the match is weak. Part of the rows lack a size; the others show once, few, many or a class for expanded clones.

TRBJ1-6,few,-,TRBV7-9,TGTGCCAGCAGCTTAGTAGGGAACGATAATTCACCCCTCCACTTT,CASSLVGNDNSPLHF
TRBJ2-7,few,-,TRBV29-1,TGCAGCGTTGAAGAAGGGTACGGCTACGAGCAGTACTTC,CSVEEGYGYEQYF
TRBJ2-1,-,-,TRBV6-5,TGTGCCAGCAGTCTAACGACAATCCCTAATGAGCAGTTCTTC,CASSLTTIPNEQFF
TRBJ2-1,-,TRBD2,TRBV7-9,TGTGCCAGCAGCTCGCTGCTAGCGGCAGTCGATGAGCAGTTCTTC,CASSSLLAAVDEQFF
TRBJ2-7,few,TRBD1,TRBV15,TGTGCCACCAGCTGGGACAGGTCCTACGAGCAGTACTTC,CATSWDRSYEQYF
TRBJ2-2,-,-,TRBV6-5,TGTGCCAGCAGTTCCAGGGTACCGCCCGGGGAGCTGTTTTTT,CASSSRVPPGELFF
TRBJ2-4,-,-,TRBV28,TGTGCCAGCAGTTTGCTGAGGGAAATCATTCAGTACTTC,CASSLLREIIQYF
TRBJ2-1,-,TRBD2,TRBV5-1,TGCGCCAGCAGCCCCACCGGCGGGAGATACAATGAGCAGTTCTTC,CASSPTGGRYNEQFF
TRBJ1-4,few,-,TRBV14,TGTGCCAGCAGCCAAGATCGGGTAAAACTGTTTTTT,CASSQDRVKLFF
TRBJ2-1,few,-,TRBV19,TGTGCCAGTAGTATGGGGACCAATGAGCAGTTCTTC,CASSMGTNEQFF
TRBJ2-7,-,TRBD2,TRBV20-1,TGCAGTGCTCCCGTCGTGCGGGGGGCCGACGAGCAGTACTTC,CSAPVVRGADEQYF
TRBJ2-7,-,TRBD1,TRBV5-4,TGTGCCAGCAGAACCGGGACAGGGGACGCCTACGAGCAGTACTTC,CASRTGTGDAYEQYF
TRBJ2-1,-,-,TRBV9,TGTGCCAGCACCCCACTAGACGTAGCATACAATGAGCAGTTCTTC,CASTPLDVAYNEQFF
TRBJ1-6,-,-,TRBV16,TGTGCCAGCAGCCAATGGGAGCCTCTTAATTCACCCCTCCACTTT,CASSQWEPLNSPLHF
TRBJ2-3,once,TRBD2,TRBV7-3,TGTGCCAGCAGCTACCTAGCGGGGGACACAGATACGCAGTATTTT,CASSYLAGDTDTQYF
TRBJ2-3,few,TRBD2,TRBV2,TGTGCCAGCACCCCGCCGGTAGCGGGAGTTCAGGTGTCCGGCACAGATACGCAGTATTTT,CASTPPVAGVQVSGTDTQYF
TRBJ2-7,few,-,TRBV4-1,TGCGCCAGCAGCCAAGATGAAAAAGGCTACGAGCAGTACTTC,CASSQDEKGYEQYF
TRBJ2-1,-,-,TRBV7-4,TGTGCCAGCAGCTCTGAGAAGTTTTTGGTATGGGATGAGCAGTTCTTC,CASSSEKFLVWDEQFF
TRBJ2-1,many,-,TRBV18,TGTGCCAGCTCACCACCGGCTAGGCTTAATGAGCAGTTCTTC,CASSPPARLNEQFF
TRBJ1-4,-,-,TRBV25-1,TGTGCCAGCAGTGAGGGGGCGGAGGAAAAACTGTTTTTT,CASSEGAEEKLFF
TRBJ2-5,-,-,TRBV4-1,TGCGCCAGCAGCCAAGATTACGGGGGAGAGACCCAGTACTTC,CASSQDYGGETQYF
TRBJ1-2,few,TRBD1,TRBV4-2,TGTGCCAGCAGCCCAAATCCGGACAGGGGCATCCATGGCTACACCTTC,CASSPNPDRGIHGYTF
TRBJ1-4,-,-,TRBV27,TGTGCCAGCAGTTTAAGGGGGACTCGTAATGAAAAACTGTTTTTT,CASSLRGTRNEKLFF
TRBJ1-1,few,TRBD1,TRBV7-9,TGTGCCAGCAGCCCACCGGGACAGCGAAACACTGAAGCTTTCTTT,CASSPPGQRNTEAFF
TRBJ2-5,few,-,TRBV7-9,TGTGCCAGCAGCTTAGCTGGGTTCCAAGAGACCCAGTACTTC,CASSLAGFQETQYF
TRBJ1-1,-,-,TRBV2,TGTGCCAGAGACAGTTCCAACACTGAAGCTTTCTTT,CARDSSNTEAFF
TRBJ2-1,few,-,TRBV10-3,TGTGCCATCCGAACTAGCAATGAGCAGTTCTTC,CAIRTSNEQFF
TRBJ1-1,-,-,TRBV7-2,TGTGCCAGCTTAGATTCTAGGGGCTCGAACACTGAAGCTTTCTTT,CASLDSRGSNTEAFF
TRBJ2-2,-,TRBD2,TRBV6-5,TGTGCCAGCAGTCCCGCGGGGGAGAACACCGGGGAGCTGTTTTTT,CASSPAGENTGELFF
TRBJ2-1,-,-,TRBV14,TGTGCCAGCAGCGCGGCCGTTTACAATGAGCAGTTCTTC,CASSAAVYNEQFF
TRBJ1-1,-,-,TRBV10-2,TGCGCCAGCAGTGAGTCTAACACTGAAGCTTTCTTT,CASSESNTEAFF
TRBJ2-2,few,-,TRBV10-3,TGTGCCACCTATAACACCGGGGAGCTGTTTTTT,CATYNTGELFF
TRBJ1-2,-,-,TRBV29-1,TGCAGCGTTGAGAGGGGGGTTAGTGGCTACACCTTC,CSVERGVSGYTF
TRBJ2-7,few,TRBD2,TRBV20-1,TGCAGTGCTGGACCTAGCGGGGCCTCCTACGAGCAGTACTTC,CSAGPSGASYEQYF
TRBJ2-1,few,TRBD1,TRBV10-3,TGTGCCATCAGCTCCTTGGGACAGACCTCCTACAATGAGCAGTTCTTC,CAISSLGQTSYNEQFF
TRBJ2-3,-,-,TRBV7-6,TGTGCCAGCAGCTTAGCTGGAATTCCAGCAGATACGCATTATTTT,CASSLAGIPADTHYF
TRBJ1-2,once,-,TRBV15,TGTGCCAACAGCAGACTCGGCGCTAACTATGGCTACAACTTC,CANSRLGANYGYNF
TRBJ2-2,few,TRBD2,TRBV7-2,TGTGCCAGCAGCCGTAGCGGGGGGGTTTACACCGGGGAGCTGTTTTTT,CASSRSGGVYTGELFF
TRBJ1-6,once,-,TRBV7-6,TGTGCCAGCAGCTTAGGGACGGACTCACCCCTCCACTTT,CASSLGTDSPLHF
TRBJ2-1,-,-,TRBV24-1,TGTGCCACCAGTGACCCACTGGGGGAGGACTACAATGAGCAGTTCTTC,CATSDPLGEDYNEQFF
TRBJ2-7,-,TRBD1,TRBV7-9,TGTGCCAGCAGATCGGGACAGGGATCGATATACGAGCAGTACTTC,CASRSGQGSIYEQYF
TRBJ2-2,-,-,TRBV6-4,TGTGCCAGCAGCCTTACAGGGTACACCGGGGAGCTGTTTTTT,CASSLTGYTGELFF
TRBJ2-3,few,TRBD1,TRBV13,TGTGCCAGCAGCTTTAGAGGGGGCGCCCCCACAGATACGCAGTATTTT,CASSFRGGAPTDTQYF
TRBJ1-1,-,-,TRBV12-3/TRBV12-4,TGTGCCAGCAGCCCACCCTGGGACAACCGGGTCTCATTT,CASSPPWDNRVSF
TRBJ2-7,once,-,TRBV19,TGTGCCAGTAGTATAGGACACAGCTCCTACGAGCAGTACTTC,CASSIGHSSYEQYF
TRBJ2-1,-,-,TRBV7-8,TGTGCCAGCAGCCAAACCATGAACGGGGGCTACAATGAGCAGTTCTTC,CASSQTMNGGYNEQFF
TRBJ2-7,-,TRBD2,TRBV6-1,TGTGCCAGCAGTGAAGATCTCGGGTCACTAGCGGGGGGATCCTACGAGCAGTACTTC,CASSEDLGSLAGGSYEQYF
TRBJ2-1,-,-,TRBV11-2,TGTGCCAGCAGCTTAAATGGATGGAGCTCCTACAATGAGCAGTTCTTC,CASSLNGWSSYNEQFF
TRBJ2-5,once,TRBD1,TRBV6-1,TGTGCCAGCACCAAAATCGACAGGGAAGGAGAGACCCGGTACTTC,CASTKIDREGETRYF
TRBJ2-5,few,-,TRBV28,TGTGCCAGCAGTCTCCTTGCTGGGGCGGTTGAGGAGACCCAGTACTTC,CASSLLAGAVEETQYF
TRBJ2-4,few,-,TRBV7-9,TGTGCCAGCAGCTTATCCTCCTTAGCCAAAAACATTCAGTACTTC,CASSLSSLAKNIQYF